This T cell receptor beta chain was retrieved from a study of cytomegalovirus exposure and HLA in healthy donors. On the study more broadly: Ancestry clustering placed 70% to 85% of approximately 370 genotyped donors in the Caucasian-associated cluster. Overall study results and limits: Follow-up analysis found HLA locus-dependent TCR association rates, highest for DRB1 and lowest for HLA-C. Later on, analysis showed that most CMV-associated TCR beta chains appeared to be HLA-restricted. In a later analysis, a missense DCLRE1C variant was linked to TCR beta V- and J-gene trimming.

Regarding this clone: Its specificity is not known.

Germline trimming cut 2 bases from V and 0 bases from J; bases unmatched to any gene: 0. Germline CDR1 reads SGDLS; CDR2 reads YYNGEE. The CDR3 contains 15 residues. PCR was performed using 60 Vbeta and 13 Jbeta primers. Profiled with immunoSEQ multiplex PCR; TCRdb holds only in-frame clones, not every one. The sample shows some 190,000 clones, 70% to 80% of them seen only once. The chain uses TRBV9 and TRBJ2-1, with TRBD2 matching over 9 bases. The sequence was obtained from a man aged 18 to 29 in good health and CMV-seronegative. Material for sequencing was PBMCs. CDR3 loop: CASSVTSGSYNEQFF. CDR3 nucleotide sequence: TGTGCCAGCAGCGTGACTAGCGGCTCCTACAATGAGCAGTTCTTC.